Listed below are T cell receptor beta chains from one sample, sequenced in a study of cytomegalovirus exposure and HLA in healthy donors. This table comes from immunoSEQ multiplex PCR, and its TCRdb copy is limited to in-frame clones, with some not included. The sample data list 130,000 to 150,000 clones. Sample: PBMCs. Receptors originate from a male donor in good health and CMV-seronegative. Both conserved end residues are part of each CDR3.

j_call v_call cdr3_aa
TRBJ2-2 TRBV4-2 CASSQVSRGTTGELFF
TRBJ1-2 TRBV7-9 CASSLGQPYGYTF
TRBJ2-3 TRBV7-9 CASRLAERTDTQYF
TRBJ2-7 TRBV28 CASSPPLGQPTYEQYF
TRBJ2-5 TRBV15 CATSRSRWGQGCWCWGPETQYF
TRBJ1-5 TRBV6-5 CASSTSNSNQPQHF
TRBJ2-7 TRBV13 CASSFGGSSYEQYF
TRBJ1-4 TRBV19 CASSITRGDEKLFF
TRBJ2-2 TRBV30 CAWSVLTSGGGYTGELFF
TRBJ1-5 TRBV7-9 CASTGEGNQPQHF
TRBJ1-4 TRBV18 CASSPEVVWGVTNEKLFF
TRBJ1-2 TRBV6-5 CASSYRVAGLAGYTF
TRBJ2-1 TRBV7-8 CASSFGTSGRNEQFF
TRBJ2-1 TRBV7-2 CASSSRGLYNEQFF
TRBJ2-7 TRBV10-3 CAISVLGQGPNEQYF
TRBJ2-7 TRBV9 CASSVVPGAYEQYF
TRBJ1-1 TRBV5-1 CASSPGFGRTEAFF
TRBJ2-5 TRBV18 CASSPGLAGEETQYF
TRBJ2-7 TRBV5-1 CASSLIVGEPYEQYF
TRBJ2-1 TRBV10-1 CASSPTSGEGEQFF
TRBJ1-4 TRBV29-1 CSVLQGDEEKLFF